This note documents a single T cell receptor beta chain sequence. This specimen comes from a study of blood T cell repertoires in COVID-19. Looking at the study overall: COVID-19 samples from acute and convalescent phases originated in the United States, Italy and Spain.

As processed by the authors: For nucleated cells, counts were estimated from reference gene primer amplification. Assay used: immunoSEQ multiplex PCR; TCRdb lists only in-frame clones, some missing. The V and J calls and the clone size are those of that table, but D and trimming were determined from the DNA. The profile covers roughly 53,000 clones, with about 85% appearing a single time and 14% taken by the ten largest. Germline CDR1 reads MNHEY; CDR2 reads SVGAGI. The CDR3 is 14 amino acids. V was shortened by 5 bases and J by 0 bases, with 11 bases between the two germline ends. The chain joins TRBV6-5 to TRBJ2-7; D may be TRBD1 (6 bases). Sequences were obtained from peripheral blood. This clonotype was obtained from a human donor in a cohort sampled during active COVID-19. CDR3: CASSTGQHSYEQYF. CDR3 bases: TGTGCCAGCAGTACAGGACAGCACTCCTACGAGCAGTACTTC.